This is a list of T cell receptor beta chains from one sample in a study of cytomegalovirus exposure and HLA in healthy donors. The data were produced by immunoSEQ multiplex PCR, yet TCRdb's version contains in-frame clones alone and is incomplete. The clone table shows about 130,000 clones, with the ten largest holding roughly 2%. Sequenced: PBMCs. The receptor source for this set is a woman aged 60-75 years in good health and CMV-seronegative. The CDR3 runs from the conserved cysteine through the conserved F or W. A D gene is named only where the DNA matches it firmly.

D: TRBD2; V: TRBV5-7; J: TRBJ2-7; DNA: TGTGCCAGCAGCCTAGGGACTAGCAAACGGTCCTACGAGCAGTACTTC; CDR3: CASSLGTSKRSYEQYF
D: TRBD1; V: TRBV7-9; J: TRBJ1-6; DNA: TGTGCCAGCAGCCCGTGGACAGGGCTCATTAATTCACCCCTCCACTTT; CDR3: CASSPWTGLINSPLHF
D: TRBD1; V: TRBV6-1; J: TRBJ2-7; DNA: TGTGCCAGTCTGCGGCCGGGACAGGGGGGCGAGCAGTACTTC; CDR3: CASLRPGQGGEQYF
D: .; V: TRBV5-1; J: TRBJ1-2; DNA: TGCGCCAGCAGCGGGACTGCGGCGGGGGGCTACACCTTC; CDR3: CASSGTAAGGYTF
D: TRBD1; V: TRBV6-5; J: TRBJ2-7; DNA: TGTGCCAGCAGTTACCGACAGGGTTCGGCCTACGAGCAGTACTTC; CDR3: CASSYRQGSAYEQYF
D: .; V: TRBV5-8; J: TRBJ1-2; DNA: TGTGCCAGCAGCTTGGCTGGGGAGAACGGTTTAGGCGGCTACACCTTC; CDR3: CASSLAGENGLGGYTF
D: .; V: TRBV2; J: TRBJ2-7; DNA: TGTGCCAGCAGAGCGAGCTCCTACGAGCAGTACTTC; CDR3: CASRASSYEQYF
D: TRBD1; V: TRBV7-6; J: TRBJ1-4; DNA: TGTGCCAGCAGCTTAGGTCCGGGACAGGGATGGGAAAAACTGTTTTTT; CDR3: CASSLGPGQGWEKLFF
D: .; V: TRBV6-1; J: TRBJ1-2; DNA: TGTGCCAGCAGTGAATTGATGACAGCCGCCAACTATGGCTACACCTTC; CDR3: CASSELMTAANYGYTF
D: TRBD1; V: TRBV27; J: TRBJ2-6; DNA: TGTGCCAGCAGTCCCTATTCCGGGACAGGGGGATCTGGGGCCAACGTCCTGACTTTC; CDR3: CASSPYSGTGGSGANVLTF
D: TRBD2; V: TRBV7-8; J: TRBJ2-1; DNA: TGTGCCAGCAGCCCGACCCGCACAGGAGCGGGAGTTTACAATGAGCAGTTCTTC; CDR3: CASSPTRTGAGVYNEQFF
D: TRBD2; V: TRBV9; J: TRBJ2-3; DNA: TGTGCCAGCAGCGCCGGTAGGACTAGCGGGACGGATACGCAGTATTTT; CDR3: CASSAGRTSGTDTQYF
D: .; V: TRBV7-9; J: TRBJ2-2; DNA: TGTGCCAGCAGCTTAGCGCTAGTCGCCGGGGAGCTGTTTTTT; CDR3: CASSLALVAGELFF
D: .; V: TRBV2; J: TRBJ1-1; DNA: TGTGCCAGCACGGACTCGAGCACTGAAGCTTTCTTT; CDR3: CASTDSSTEAFF
D: TRBD2; V: TRBV5-1; J: TRBJ2-5; DNA: TGCGCCAGCAGCTCTAGCGGGAGAGGCCCAGAGACCCAGTACTTC; CDR3: CASSSSGRGPETQYF
D: TRBD1; V: TRBV28; J: TRBJ1-5; DNA: TGTGCCAGCAGCCTAGGGACAGGCAATCAGCCCCAGCATTTT; CDR3: CASSLGTGNQPQHF
D: TRBD1; V: TRBV5-1; J: TRBJ2-3; DNA: TGCGCCAGCAGACAGGGGAGCACAGATACGCAGTATTTT; CDR3: CASRQGSTDTQYF
D: TRBD2; V: TRBV13; J: TRBJ2-1; DNA: TGTGCCAGCAGCTTACGGGCTAGCGGGAGAGGGGATGAGCAGTTCTTC; CDR3: CASSLRASGRGDEQFF
D: .; V: TRBV19; J: TRBJ2-1; DNA: TGTGCCAGTAGTATTCGCGGCGGCGGGAATGAGCAGTTCTTC; CDR3: CASSIRGGGNEQFF
D: TRBD1; V: TRBV29-1; J: TRBJ2-5; DNA: TGCAGCGCCCACCGGGACAGGAAAGAGACCCAGTACTTC; CDR3: CSAHRDRKETQYF
D: .; V: TRBV5-1; J: TRBJ1-2; DNA: TGCGCCAGCAGCCCAGACAAATTTCCCTATGGCTACACCTTC; CDR3: CASSPDKFPYGYTF
D: .; V: TRBV6-8; J: TRBJ1-1; DNA: TGTGCCAGCACCTGTCAGGGCCCGAACACTGAAGCTTTCTTT; CDR3: CASTCQGPNTEAFF
D: TRBD2; V: TRBV5-6; J: TRBJ2-1; DNA: TGTGCCAGCAGCTTCGGGACTAGCTCCTACAATGAGCAGTTCTTC; CDR3: CASSFGTSSYNEQFF
D: TRBD1; V: TRBV6-5; J: TRBJ1-2; DNA: TGTGCCAGCAGTTCGACAGGGGTCGTGTACGATGGCTACACCTTC; CDR3: CASSSTGVVYDGYTF